The 9 T cell receptor beta chains below all came from one sample that was sequenced in a study of blood T cell repertoires in COVID-19. The assay was immunoSEQ multiplex PCR, and TCRdb's table has in-frame clones only and misses some. This repertoire shows 200,000 to 300,000 clones, 75% to 85% found once; its top ten account for more than 5%. Sequenced: peripheral blood. These TCRs come from a human donor in a cohort sampled during active COVID-19.

Note on this clone: Relative to the germline gene, one junction end is altered; a read error may explain this. The chain has TRBV27 and TRBJ2-3; D possibly corresponds to TRBD1 (5 bases). Germline V gives CDR1 MNHEY, CDR2 SMNVEV (reference sequence). There are 13 residues in the CDR3. The DNA of the CDR3 is TGTGCCAGCAATTTACAGGGCACAGATACGCAGTATTTT. Its protein product is CASNLQGTDTQYF.

V and J are TRBV5-1 and TRBJ2-3; 9 bases agree with TRBD2. Germline assignment: CDR1 SGHRS and CDR2 YFSETQ. The ends lost 4 bases at V and 2 bases at J; junction bases unmatched: 14. This CDR3 spans 18 amino acids. CDR3 residues: CASSPPLLAGSFTDTQYF. CDR3 sequence (DNA): TGCGCCAGCAGCCCTCCTCTTCTAGCGGGGAGTTTCACAGATACGCAGTATTTT.

This chain links TRBV2 with TRBJ2-6; perhaps TRBD2 as D (6 bases). Germline V gene sequence: CDR1 SNHLY, CDR2 FYNNEI. CDR3 length: 14 residues. Trimming removed 8 bases from V and 0 bases from J, with 8 bases in between. CDR3 nucleotide sequence: TGTGCCAGCGGGAGGCGCTCTGGGGCCAACGTCCTGACTTTC. Translated, it gives CASGRRSGANVLTF.

The chain combines TRBV11-1 with TRBJ1-1; D is possibly TRBD1 (5 bases). There are 13 residues in the CDR3. CDR1 and CDR2 from the germline V gene are SGHAT and FQDESV (reference sequence). Trimming removed 4 bases at V and 4 bases at J, with 10 bases between. The chain's CDR3 is CASSWSGGTEAFF. For the CDR3, the DNA is TGTGCCAGCAGCTGGTCGGGGGGCACTGAAGCTTTCTTT.

The V and J genes are TRBV10-3 and TRBJ2-3; 7 bases are shared with TRBD2. Germline assignment: CDR1 ENHRY and CDR2 SYGVKD. With 0 bases clipped from V and 5 bases from J, the junction kept 8 bases outside the gene matches. This CDR3 has 16 residues. CDR3 in amino acids: CAISESTGRRGDTQYF. CDR3 sequence (DNA): TGTGCCATCAGTGAGTCGACCGGGAGGCGAGGAGATACGCAGTATTTT.

The genes are TRBV19 and TRBJ1-3; TRBD1 is a possible D gene (6 bases). The V and J ends lost 4 bases and 0 bases respectively, with 13 bases between them. Germline V gene lookup returns CDR1 LNHDA and CDR2 SQIVND (reference sequence). This CDR3 spans 16 amino acids. Written as DNA, the CDR3 is TGTGCCAGTAGTACGCCCTTCAGGGGCTCTGGAAACACCATATATTTT. The encoded protein is CASSTPFRGSGNTIYF.

The rearrangement links TRBV6-6 to TRBJ2-6; tentative D call: TRBD2 (6 bases). Trimming took 0 bases from V and 4 from J, leaving 7 bases between them. This CDR3 comprises 15 residues. CDR1 and CDR2 from the germline V gene are MNHNY and SVGAGI (reference sequence). CDR3 region: CASSYSAGGANVLTF. The CDR3 region has the DNA TGTGCCAGCAGTTACTCTGCGGGGGGGGCCAACGTCCTGACTTTC.

The rearrangement links TRBV10-3 to TRBJ1-2, with D tentatively TRBD1 (6 bases). In germline, CDR1 is ENHRY, CDR2 SYGVKD. The CDR3 is made up of 14 amino acids. Between the trimmed V and J ends, which lost 2 bases and 8 bases, there was a span of 15 bases. CDR3 amino acids: CAISEVETGSGYTF. CDR3 sequence (DNA): TGTGCCATCAGTGAGGTTGAAACAGGGAGCGGCTACACCTTC.

The chain combines TRBV28 with TRBJ1-2, with TRBD1 matching 9 bases. CDR3 length: 16 amino acids. CDR1 and CDR2 (germline): MDHEN, SYDVKM. V gave up 5 bases and J gave up 4 bases; unmatched junction bases: 11. The CDR3 reads CASSPKWGTGTYGYTF. In nucleotides, the CDR3 is TGTGCCAGCAGTCCTAAATGGGGGACAGGGACCTATGGCTACACCTTC.